This passage covers 11 T cell receptor beta chains from one sample sequenced in a study of blood T cells in healthy people across ages (dated by TCRdb to about 2015). Libraries were constructed by 5' RACE. The sequencing machine was an Illumina HiSeq 2500. A second PCR of roughly 6 to 12 cycles was performed with a sample-barcoded 5' primer and a J-beta primer mix. TCRdb applied fastp at Q25 and MiXCR to the public reads, then kept only in-frame beta chains. One record per CDR3 amino acid sequence lists the most common genes and DNA. The sample contains about 930,000 distinct CDR3 sequences, 25% to 35% of them found a single time. Of the sample, roughly 10% falls within the top ten clones. The data were also submitted as part of a second study, on T cells of mothers and their children.

Sequenced: blood. These TCRs come from a middle-aged woman in good health.

As regards this clonotype: A much larger clone lies one base from this, so it may be a read error. The chain combines TRBV29-1 with TRBJ1-5; D may be TRBD1 (5 bases). From germline, CDR1 is SQVTM and CDR2 ANQGSEA. This CDR3 comprises 16 residues. With 7 bases removed from V and 0 bases from J, the gap between germline ends came to 19 bases. CDR3 coding DNA: TGCAGCGCTAAAGAGGGGAATCCTTATAGCAATCAGCCCCAGCATTTT. The encoded protein is CSAKEGNPYSNQPQHF. The full variable domain, its missing parts supplied by reference TRBV29-1 and TRBJ1-5, is SAVISQKPSRDICQRGTSLTIQCQVDSQVTMMFWYRQQPGQSLTLIATANQGSEATYESGFVIDKFPISRPNLTFSTLTVSNMSPEDSSIYLCSAKEGNPYSNQPQHFGDGTRLSIL.

The chain is built from TRBV7-9 and TRBJ1-1; 7 nucleotides align to TRBD1. The germline gives CDR1 SEHNR, CDR2 FQNEAQ (reference sequence). CDR3 length: 12 amino acids. The V and J ends lost 4 bases and 8 bases, in that order; junction bases with no gene match: 4. Written as DNA, the CDR3 is TGTGCCAGCAGCTCCTACAGGGGAGAAGCTTTCTTT. This translates into CASSSYRGEAFF.

On this clonotype: A read error may be the cause here, since a much bigger clone is one base away. This sequence joins TRBV7-6 and TRBJ2-5; D is possibly TRBD1 (8 bases). The CDR3 covers 14 residues. The V end lost 2 bases, the J end lost 11 bases, and 18 bases lay between the germline ends. Germline values: CDR1 SGHVS, CDR2 FNYEAQ. Written as DNA, the CDR3 is TGTGCCAGCAGCTTACAACAGGGGGGGAATGAGCAGTACTTC. It codes for CASSLQQGGNEQYF. The variable domain in full, completed from reference TRBV7-6 and TRBJ2-5, reads GAGVSQSPRYKVTKRGQDVALRCDPISGHVSLYWYRQALGQGPEFLTYFNYEAQQDKSGLPNDRFSAERPEGSISTLTIQRTEQRDSAMYRCASSLQQGGNEQYFGPGTRLLVL.

A few counts support this clonotype. The chain uses TRBV12-3 or TRBV12-4 and TRBJ1-5; 7 nucleotides align to TRBD1. The CDR3 is made up of 15 amino acids. The V and J ends lost 5 bases and 6 bases, in that order; junction bases with no gene match: 10. CDR3 in amino acids: CASSLQGWSSQPQHF. CDR3 coding DNA: TGTGCCAGCAGTCTACAGGGGTGGTCCAGTCAGCCCCAGCATTTT.

This clonotype was counted a few times. The chain links TRBV9 to TRBJ2-2, with a possible D match to TRBD2 (5 bases). The CDR3 is 14 residues long. Looked up from germline, CDR1 is SGDLS and CDR2 is YYNGEE. The ends were cut back, 4 bases at V and 13 bases at J, with 20 bases in the middle. The CDR3 region is CASSPRTATGMLFF. The CDR3, as DNA: TGTGCCAGCAGCCCAAGGACGGCTACCGGGATGCTGTTTTTT.

In this sample, this clonotype turned up a few times. The chain links TRBV30 to TRBJ1-1, with D hard to call. This CDR3 comprises 12 residues. CDR1 is GTSNPN, CDR2 SVGIG, per germline (reference sequence). V lost 0 bases and J lost 10, with 12 bases in between. This CDR3 reads CAWSVQRTTAFF. The CDR3, as DNA: TGTGCCTGGAGTGTACAAAGGACGACAGCTTTCTTT. Filled out from reference TRBV30 and TRBJ1-1, the complete variable domain reads SQTIHQWPATLVQPVGSPLSLECTVEGTSNPNLYWYRQAAGRGLQLLFYSVGIGQISSEVPQNLSASRPQDRQFILSSKKLLLSDSGFYLCAWSVQRTTAFFGQGTRLTVV.

Here the CDR3 DNA reads TGTGCCCACCGTGGGGGTCAAGAGACCCAGTACTTC. Its protein is CAHRGGQETQYF. The chain combines TRBV30 with TRBJ2-5; D tentatively reads TRBD1 or TRBD2 (5 bases each). This CDR3 spans 12 amino acids. Trimming pared 8 bases from V and 2 bases from J, leaving 12 bases between. Germline V lookup: CDR1 GTSNPN, CDR2 SVGIG (reference sequence).

This clonotype was detected only a few times. The chain recombines TRBV5-1 with TRBJ2-5, with D maybe TRBD2 (5 bases). Germline assignment: CDR1 SGHRS and CDR2 YFSETQ. Trimming removed 3 bases from V and 0 bases from J, with 21 bases in between. The CDR3 is 18 residues long. DNA of the CDR3: TGCGCCAGCAGCTCTCTAGGGAGCGGAAGATCCAACCAAGAGACCCAGTACTTC. Encoded protein: CASSSLGSGRSNQETQYF.

This clonotype was found many times. An end of the junction does not agree with germline; a read error may underlie this. The chain combines TRBV27 with TRBJ2-6, with 8 positions matching TRBD1. This CDR3 is built from 16 residues. Per the germline V gene, CDR1 is MNHEY and CDR2 is SMNVEV (reference sequence). The CDR3, as DNA: TGCGCCAGCAGCGGACAGGGAAGCTCTGGGGCCAACGTCCTGACTTTC. Translation: CASSGQGSSGANVLTF.

This clonotype was recorded a few times. The chain joins TRBV7-3 to TRBJ1-2, with 9 bases aligning to TRBD1. V lost 1 base, J lost 2 bases, and 5 bases stayed unmatched. The CDR3 length is 16 residues. Germline V gene lookup returns CDR1 SGHTA and CDR2 FQGTGA. CDR3 in amino acids: CASSLNPGQGNYGYTF. The CDR3 nucleotides are TGTGCCAGCAGCTTAAACCCCGGACAGGGGAACTATGGCTACACCTTC.

As for this clonotype: A much larger clone lies one base from this, so it may be a read error. Here the CDR3 reads CSARGRMGASYEQYF. CDR3 nucleotide sequence: TGCAGTGCTAGAGGTAGAATGGGGGCCTCCTACGAGCAGTACTTC. The rearrangement links TRBV20-1 to TRBJ2-7; tentatively, D is TRBD1 (6 bases). The CDR3 extends over 15 amino acids. V lost 1 base to trimming and J lost 0 bases, with 13 bases between them. Germline V gene sequence: CDR1 DFQATT, CDR2 SNEGSKA (reference sequence).